One sample yielded the 31 T cell receptor beta chains listed below, sequenced in a study of blood T cell repertoires in COVID-19. The method was immunoSEQ multiplex PCR; TCRdb's version includes in-frame clones alone and lacks a portion of them. The table lists approximately 290,000 clones, 89% of them singletons. The specimen sequenced was peripheral blood. The source of these receptors is a woman in her fifties or sixties with acute or convalescent COVID-19.

This chain links TRBV5-1 with TRBJ2-7, with D maybe TRBD2 (5 bases). Per the germline V gene, CDR1 is SGHRS and CDR2 is YFSETQ. This CDR3 region has 13 residues. V lost 1 base and J 0 bases, leaving 5 bases between the germline ends. CDR3 protein: CASSLTSSYEQYF. In DNA, the CDR3 is TGCGCCAGCAGCTTGACTAGCTCCTACGAGCAGTACTTC.

J is TRBJ1-2 and V is TRBV7-2; 12 bases are shared with TRBD1. This CDR3 comprises 15 residues. J gave up 7 bases and V 3 bases, and 6 bases lay outside the gene matches. From germline, CDR1 is SGHTA and CDR2 FQGNSA. The CDR3 DNA sequence: TGTGCCAGCAGCTTGCCGGGGACAGGGGGCGTTGGCTACACCTTC. It is translated as CASSLPGTGGVGYTF.

V and J are TRBV5-1 and TRBJ1-3; no clear D gene. V dropped 4 bases and J dropped 1 base, with 12 bases sitting between them. The length of the CDR3 is 15 residues. Germline CDR1 SGHRS, CDR2 YFSETQ. CDR3 sequence (DNA): TGCGCCAGCAGCCCTTCTGGGCCGTCTGGAAACACCATATATTTT. This gives the protein CASSPSGPSGNTIYF.

The genes are TRBV11-2 and TRBJ2-7; D might be TRBD1 (5 bases). Between the trimmed V and J ends, which lost 3 bases and 2 bases, there was a span of 11 bases. CDR3 length equals 14 residues. CDR1 and CDR2 from the germline V gene are SGHAT and FQNNGV. The CDR3 nucleotides are TGTGCCAGCAGCTTCGGACATTTAGCCTACGAGCAGTACTTC. It encodes CASSFGHLAYEQYF.

This clone was detected ten times or more. This sequence joins TRBV7-9 and TRBJ2-7; no firm D call. Germline V gives CDR1 SEHNR, CDR2 FQNEAQ (reference sequence). V was shortened by 1 base and J by 3 bases, with 10 bases between the two germline ends. This CDR3 is 14 amino acids long. CDR3 protein: CASSLGAPVYEQYF. The CDR3 DNA reads as TGTGCCAGCAGCTTAGGCGCCCCGGTCTACGAGCAGTACTTC.

This chain links TRBV5-5 with TRBJ1-6; D is uncertain. The CDR3 sequence is 17 residues long. V lost 0 bases and J lost 0, with 10 bases in between. Per germline, CDR1 SGHKS and CDR2 YYEKEE (reference sequence). The CDR3 sequence is CASSLGPRSSYNSPLHF. CDR3 bases: TGTGCCAGCAGCTTGGGACCAAGGAGCTCCTATAATTCACCCCTCCACTTT.

V and J are TRBV4-3 and TRBJ1-2; 9 bases align to TRBD1. The CDR3 is 14 amino acids. J gave up 3 bases and V 3 bases, and 2 bases lay outside the gene matches. The germline V gene has CDR1 LGHNA and CDR2 YSLEER. The CDR3 region has the DNA TGCGCCAGCAGCCAGGACAGGGGCGACTATGGCTACACCTTC. It encodes CASSQDRGDYGYTF.

The rearrangement uses TRBV19 and TRBJ1-1; 7 nucleotides agree with TRBD1. The length of the CDR3 is 16 residues. V shed 7 bases and J 2 bases; nucleotides not matched to a gene: 13. CDR1 LNHDA and CDR2 SQIVND come from the germline V gene (reference sequence). CDR3 in DNA: TGTGCCAGTATCAGTTATGAGGGGGCAGGAAACACTGAAGCTTTCTTT. The encoded protein is CASISYEGAGNTEAFF.

The chain combines TRBV5-1 with TRBJ1-1; D is perhaps TRBD1 (6 bases). In germline, CDR1 is SGHRS, CDR2 YFSETQ. The CDR3 runs to 16 residues. V was clipped by 5 bases and J by 2 bases, with 19 bases between them. CDR3 in amino acids: CASRPEPTGTNTEAFF. CDR3 DNA: TGCGCCAGCAGACCCGAGCCGACAGGAACCAACACTGAAGCTTTCTTT.

This chain uses TRBV5-4 with TRBJ2-3; TRBD2 matches 12 bases. There are 18 residues in the CDR3. Unmatched junction bases numbered 9, after V lost 4 bases and J lost 0 bases. Germline V gene data show CDR1 as SGHNT and CDR2 as YYREEE (reference sequence). CDR3 protein: CASSLRASGGASTDTQYF. Here the CDR3 DNA reads TGTGCCAGCAGCCTAAGGGCTAGCGGGGGGGCCAGCACAGATACGCAGTATTTT.

The rearrangement uses TRBV9 and TRBJ1-2; 9 bases map to TRBD1. V lost 4 bases to trimming and J lost 8 bases; unmatched junction nucleotides: 6. The CDR3 contains 13 residues. Germline values: CDR1 SGDLS, CDR2 YYNGEE. The CDR3 coding sequence is TGTGCCAGCAGCAGAGGGACAGGGCTCGGCTACACCTTC. The encoded protein is CASSRGTGLGYTF.

This clone turned up a few times. The chain is built from TRBV7-9 and TRBJ2-7; possible D gene TRBD1, 5 bases. CDR1 and CDR2 (germline): SEHNR, FQNEAQ (reference sequence). The CDR3 covers 13 residues. The ends were cut back, 1 base at V and 8 bases at J, with 12 bases in the middle. The CDR3: CASSLEKVGQQYF. The CDR3 nucleotides read TGTGCCAGCAGCTTAGAAAAGGTGGGGCAGCAGTACTTC.

The rearrangement joins TRBV9 to TRBJ2-7, with TRBD1 matching 9 bases. J was trimmed by 3 bases and V by 3 bases; bases with no gene match: 4. The germline gives CDR1 SGDLS, CDR2 YYNGEE. The CDR3 totals 14 residues. The CDR3 nucleotides read TGTGCCAGCAGCGCCCGACAGGGGGTCTACGAGCAGTACTTC. Its translation: CASSARQGVYEQYF.

The rearrangement joins TRBV5-8 to TRBJ2-2; a weak D match, TRBD1 (5 bases). CDR3 length: 15 residues. Trimming cost V 5 bases and J 1 base, with 12 bases left between them. Germline-derived CDR1 and CDR2 are SGHTS and YDEGEE. CDR3 bases: TGTGCCAGCAGGGGCGGTGACAGGAACACCGGGGAGCTGTTTTTT. Residues: CASRGGDRNTGELFF.

In this sample, this clone turned up a few times. The V and J genes are TRBV27 and TRBJ2-2; TRBD1 matches at 9 bases. Looked up from germline, CDR1 is MNHEY and CDR2 is SMNVEV (reference sequence). The length of the CDR3 is 15 residues. V was pared by 6 bases and J by 4 bases, with 6 bases of the junction left unmatched. The DNA for the CDR3 is TGTGCCAGCAGACCTACAGGGGGCCTCACCGGGGAGCTGTTTTTT. Translation: CASRPTGGLTGELFF.

This clone was observed a single time. The chain links TRBV7-9 to TRBJ1-1, with D perhaps matching TRBD1 (6 bases). Per the germline V gene, CDR1 is SEHNR and CDR2 is FQNEAQ (reference sequence). CDR3 length: 15 residues. V was pared by 0 bases and J by 0 bases, with 8 bases between. CDR3 nucleotide sequence: TGTGCCAGCAGCTTAGCCACAGGGCTGAACACTGAAGCTTTCTTT. Amino acid sequence: CASSLATGLNTEAFF.

The chain has TRBV13 and TRBJ1-3, with 7 bases that match TRBD1. This CDR3 comprises 17 residues. Germline lookup yields CDR1 PRHDT and CDR2 FYEKMQ (reference sequence). The V segment lost 2 bases and the J segment 1 base; nucleotides outside the gene matches: 8. The CDR3 bases are TGTGCCAGCAGCTTAATTTGGGACAGAATTTCTGGAAACACCATATATTTT. This translates into CASSLIWDRISGNTIYF.

V is TRBV29-1 and J is TRBJ2-1; 9 nucleotides line up with TRBD1. The CDR3 is made up of 16 amino acids. The V and J ends lost 6 bases and 6 bases, in that order; junction bases with no gene match: 15. Germline values: CDR1 SQVTM, CDR2 ANQGSEA. Written as DNA, the CDR3 is TGCAGCGTCAGAAGCGGGACAGGGACCCTCTTCAATGAGCAGTTCTTC. As protein: CSVRSGTGTLFNEQFF.

The rearrangement links TRBV9 to TRBJ1-2; D may be TRBD1 (5 bases). CDR3 length: 13 residues. Germline V gene lookup returns CDR1 SGDLS and CDR2 YYNGEE. The V end was cut by 7 bases, the J end by 10 bases, with 20 bases between. The chain's CDR3 is CASRKNSPGDYTF. The DNA for the CDR3 is TGTGCCAGCCGTAAAAACTCGCCGGGGGACTACACCTTC.

V gene TRBV5-5 combines with J gene TRBJ2-5, with 11 nucleotides matching TRBD1. There are 16 residues in the CDR3. Germline-derived CDR1 and CDR2 are SGHKS and YYEKEE (reference sequence). V was clipped by 1 base and J by 2 bases; unmatched bases: 4. In DNA, the CDR3 is TGTGCCAGCAGCTTGCGGGACAGGGGGGGACAAGAGACCCAGTACTTC. Its protein product is CASSLRDRGGQETQYF.

CDR3 nucleotide sequence: TGTGCCATCAGTGAGTCTGGGACTCCCGTGACAGATACGCAGTATTTT. It specifies CAISESGTPVTDTQYF. J is TRBJ2-3 and V is TRBV10-3, with D maybe TRBD2 (6 bases). From germline, CDR1 is ENHRY and CDR2 SYGVKD. The CDR3 sequence is 16 residues long. V was shortened by 0 bases and J by 3 bases, with 13 bases between the two germline ends.

This clone has just a few counts. The V gene is TRBV7-8, the J gene TRBJ1-5, with TRBD1 matching 8 bases. After removal of 0 bases from V and 0 bases from J, the junction contained 13 bases not matched to a gene. The germline V gene encodes CDR1 SGHVS and CDR2 FQNEAQ. The CDR3 contains 20 residues. CDR3 coding DNA: TGTGCCAGCAGCTTAGCCCAAATTGGGACAGGCCCTAATAGCAATCAGCCCCAGCATTTT. Its translation: CASSLAQIGTGPNSNQPQHF.

This rearrangement joins TRBV5-1 to TRBJ2-1; 9 bases are a match to TRBD2. J was trimmed by 10 bases and V by 5 bases; bases with no gene match: 13. This CDR3 comprises 15 residues. CDR1 is SGHRS and CDR2 is YFSETQ in the germline V gene. This chain's CDR3 is CASRPNLAGPLEQFF. DNA of the CDR3: TGCGCCAGCAGACCAAACCTAGCGGGGCCGTTGGAGCAGTTCTTC. The complete variable domain, with remaining parts taken from reference TRBV5-1 and TRBJ2-1, reads KAGVTQTPRYLIKTRGQQVTLSCSPISGHRSVSWYQQTPGQGLQFLFEYFSETQRNKGNFPGRFSGRQFSNSRSEMNVSTLELGDSALYLCASRPNLAGPLEQFFGPGTRLTVL.

The chain carries TRBV5-1 and TRBJ2-1, with TRBD2 matching 8 bases. Germline CDR1 reads SGHRS; CDR2 reads YFSETQ. Trimming cost V 4 bases and J 6 bases; bases outside gene matches: 15. The CDR3 extends over 17 amino acids. The CDR3 sequence is CASSGGRGAIQTNEQFF. The CDR3 nucleotides are TGCGCCAGCAGCGGTGGGCGGGGGGCCATCCAGACCAATGAGCAGTTCTTC.

The chain recombines TRBV9 with TRBJ1-2, with D perhaps matching TRBD1 (5 bases). Germline V CDR1 and CDR2: SGDLS, YYNGEE. This CDR3 has 15 residues. V was pared by 0 bases and J by 2 bases, with 11 bases between. CDR3 in amino acids: CASSVGQGVNYGYTF. CDR3 nucleotide sequence: TGTGCCAGCAGCGTAGGGCAGGGCGTCAACTATGGCTACACCTTC. The complete variable domain, with remaining parts taken from reference TRBV9 and TRBJ1-2, reads DSGVTQTPKHLITATGQRVTLRCSPRSGDLSVYWYQQSLDQGLQFLIQYYNGEERAKGNILERFSAQQFPDLHSELNLSSLELGDSALYFCASSVGQGVNYGYTFGSGTRLTVV.

The chain combines TRBV27 with TRBJ2-7, with 9 bases fitting TRBD2. The V gene's germline CDR1 is MNHEY and CDR2 SMNVEV (reference sequence). The V segment lost 0 bases and the J segment 3 bases; nucleotides outside the gene matches: 6. The length of the CDR3 is 16 residues. CDR3 sequence: CASSLSERGVGYEQYF. The CDR3, as DNA: TGTGCCAGCAGTTTATCCGAGCGGGGGGTGGGCTACGAGCAGTACTTC.

The V gene is TRBV7-9, the J gene TRBJ1-2, with D hard to call. The CDR3 contains 14 residues. V lost 4 bases and J 4 bases, leaving 13 bases between the germline ends. The germline V gene has CDR1 SEHNR and CDR2 FQNEAQ (reference sequence). As DNA, the CDR3 is TGTGCCAGCAGCTCTCCAGGCGAGGGCTATGGCTACACCTTC. It translates to CASSSPGEGYGYTF. Full variable domain (missing parts from reference TRBV7-9 and TRBJ1-2): DTGVSQNPRHKITKRGQNVTFRCDPISEHNRLYWYRQTLGQGPEFLTYFQNEAQLEKSRLLSDRFSAERPKGSFSTLEIQRTEQGDSAMYLCASSSPGEGYGYTFGSGTRLTVV.

V and J are TRBV28 and TRBJ1-1; weak D call: TRBD1 (5 bases). Trimming shortened V by 10 bases and J by 3 bases, and 24 bases separated the two germline ends. CDR3 size: 16 residues. Germline loops: CDR1 MDHEN, CDR2 SYDVKM. In DNA, the CDR3 is TGTGCCACCGCTATTAAGGGGCCGCCGTGGTACACTGAAGCTTTCTTT. Translation gives CATAIKGPPWYTEAFF.

The chain couples TRBV3-1 (or the pseudogene TRBV3-2) to TRBJ2-1, with 11 bases fitting TRBD2. This CDR3 is built from 16 residues. V shed 1 base and J 3 bases; nucleotides not matched to a gene: 2. Germline V gene lookup returns CDR1 LGHDT and CDR2 YNNKEL (reference sequence). The CDR3 DNA sequence: TGTGCCAGCAGCCAAGGACTAGCGGGGCGCTACAATGAGCAGTTCTTC. Translation gives CASSQGLAGRYNEQFF.

The CDR3 region has the DNA TGTGCCAGCAGCCCAAGGGCGGGGGGCTCCTACAATGAGCAGTTCTTC. This encodes CASSPRAGGSYNEQFF. The V and J genes are TRBV3-1 (or the pseudogene TRBV3-2) and TRBJ2-1; the match to TRBD2 covers 8 bases. This CDR3 region has 16 residues. J was trimmed by 0 bases and V by 4 bases; bases with no gene match: 5. From germline, CDR1 is LGHDT and CDR2 YNNKEL (reference sequence).

This chain links TRBV19 with TRBJ2-1; 7 bases line up with TRBD1. The CDR3 is 15 amino acids. Trimming took 7 bases from V and 0 from J; bases not matched to a gene: 6. Germline V gives CDR1 LNHDA, CDR2 SQIVND (reference sequence). CDR3 sequence reads: CASNPGTASYNEQFF. The CDR3 DNA sequence: TGTGCCAGTAATCCCGGGACAGCCTCCTACAATGAGCAGTTCTTC.